This is a list of T cell receptor beta chains from one sample in a study of OX40 agonist ivuxolimab in advanced cancers. The table came from immunoSEQ multiplex PCR; TCRdb's copy has only in-frame clones and leaves some out. The sample holds fewer than 30,000 clones, 70% to 90% seen once. Sequences were derived from CD4+ or CD8+ T cells sorted from blood, sampled in a trial of the OX40 agonist ivuxolimab. These TCRs come from an adult with an advanced solid tumor such as melanoma, head and neck, liver or kidney cancer. The CDR3 runs from the conserved cysteine through the conserved F or W. D genes are given only for firm matches.

D gene	V gene	J gene	CDR3 DNA	CDR3 protein
NA	TRBV11-3	TRBJ2-7	TGTGCCAGCAGCTTAGGGGGGACTTTTTACGAGCAGTACTTC	CASSLGGTFYEQYF
TRBD2	TRBV9	TRBJ2-3	TGTGCCAGCAGCCTCCGCCGACTAGCGGCCACAGATACGCAGTATTTT	CASSLRRLAATDTQYF
NA	TRBV21-1	TRBJ2-3	TGTGCCAGCAGCAATTCGGAAGCGGGGGGGTTAGATACGCAGTATTTT	CASSNSEAGGLDTQYF
NA	TRBV13	TRBJ2-2	TGTGCCAGCACCTCCGGGACACCCTTCTTGGGCGGGGAGCTGTTTTTT	CASTSGTPFLGGELFF
NA	TRBV4-3	TRBJ2-5	TGCGCCAGCAGCCAAGGTCCGGCTGGGATGGAGACCCAGTACTTC	CASSQGPAGMETQYF
NA	TRBV2	TRBJ2-7	TGTGCCAGCAGTGTTTACCGGGACACCCCCTACGAGCAGTACTTC	CASSVYRDTPYEQYF
NA	TRBV19	TRBJ1-5	TGTGCCAGTAGTATTTTGGGGGATCAGCCCCAGCATTTT	CASSILGDQPQHF
TRBD2	TRBV2	TRBJ2-7	TGTGCCAGCAGTGACGTCGGGACTAGTGTACATGAGCAGTACTTC	CASSDVGTSVHEQYF
NA	TRBV11-3	TRBJ2-7	TGTGCCAGCAGCCCTCTCAGGGCAGGATCCTACGAGCAGTACTTC	CASSPLRAGSYEQYF
NA	TRBV7-9	TRBJ2-7	TGTGCCAGCAGCTTAGACACAGGGTCCCGGATCTACGAGCAGTACTTC	CASSLDTGSRIYEQYF